Each of the 9 T cell receptor beta chains below was sequenced from the same sample in a study of lymphopenia after photon versus proton radiotherapy. Profiled with immunoSEQ multiplex PCR; TCRdb holds only in-frame clones, not every one. Of about 49,000 clones in the sample, around 80% were seen once. Sequencing was performed on peripheral blood, taken from a patient treated with photon-based radiotherapy. These receptors were collected from a man aged 50-60 years with gastric cancer.

The chain is built from TRBV27 and TRBJ2-3; the match to TRBD2 covers 7 bases. Germline V gene sequence: CDR1 MNHEY, CDR2 SMNVEV (reference sequence). V shed 5 bases, J shed 1 base, and the junction held 6 bases outside the gene matches. The CDR3 has 15 amino acids. The CDR3, as DNA: TGTGCCAGCAGTCTTTCTAGCGGAGGCACAGATACGCAGTATTTT. It is translated as CASSLSSGGTDTQYF.

The chain employs TRBV7-9 and TRBJ2-3; TRBD1 is a possible D gene (5 bases). Trimming left V 3 bases short and J 2 bases short, with 9 bases between. The CDR3 has 14 amino acids. Germline CDR1 is SEHNR and CDR2 is FQNEAQ (reference sequence). CDR3 DNA sequence: TGTGCCAGCAGCTTGACAGTTCCCACAGATACGCAGTATTTT. This codes for CASSLTVPTDTQYF.

V and J are TRBV7-9 and TRBJ2-2; perhaps TRBD2 as D (6 bases). Germline V gene data show CDR1 as SEHNR and CDR2 as FQNEAQ (reference sequence). Trimming took off 7 bases at V and 2 bases at J, with 26 bases between the two ends. This CDR3 has 19 amino acids. This chain's CDR3 is CASTLGRLSGRGNTGELFF. The CDR3, as DNA: TGTGCCAGCACCTTGGGGAGGCTGTCTGGGCGGGGAAACACCGGGGAGCTGTTTTTT. The full variable domain, completed using reference TRBV7-9 and TRBJ2-2, is DTGVSQNPRHKITKRGQNVTFRCDPISEHNRLYWYRQTLGQGPEFLTYFQNEAQLEKSRLLSDRFSAERPKGSFSTLEIQRTEQGDSAMYLCASTLGRLSGRGNTGELFFGEGSRLTVL.

This clone was recorded once. The chain recombines TRBV28 with TRBJ2-4; unclear D gene. CDR1 is MDHEN and CDR2 is SYDVKM in the germline V gene. Trimming took 5 bases from V and 0 from J, leaving 17 bases between them. The CDR3 has 17 amino acids. The CDR3 here is CASSTPSGLLAKNIQYF. The CDR3 region has the DNA TGTGCCAGCAGTACCCCCTCAGGCCTCCTAGCCAAAAACATTCAGTACTTC. The whole variable domain, filled in from reference TRBV28 and TRBJ2-4, reads DVKVTQSSRYLVKRTGEKVFLECVQDMDHENMFWYRQDPGLGLRLIYFSYDVKMKEKGDIPEGYSVSREKKERFSLILESASTNQTSMYLCASSTPSGLLAKNIQYFGAGTRLSVL.

The V and J genes are TRBV18 and TRBJ1-5; D possibly corresponds to TRBD1 (6 bases). Trimming stripped 0 bases from V and 7 bases from J, with 13 bases between. The V gene's germline CDR1 is KGHSH and CDR2 LQKENI. The CDR3 runs 15 residues. The CDR3 DNA reads TGTGCCAGCTCACCACCGGGACACGGCCCCCAGCCCCAGCATTTT. Amino acid sequence: CASSPPGHGPQPQHF.

The chain combines TRBV5-1 with TRBJ2-3, with a weak D call TRBD1 (6 bases). V dropped 4 bases and J dropped 6 bases, with 6 bases sitting between them. The CDR3 loop spans 11 amino acids. From germline, CDR1 is SGHRS and CDR2 YFSETQ. Written as DNA, the CDR3 is TGCGCCAGCAGCCAGGGGGATACGCAGTATTTT. It yields the protein CASSQGDTQYF.

V gene TRBV5-4 combines with J gene TRBJ2-6; D is perhaps TRBD2 (6 bases). CDR1 is SGHNT, CDR2 YYREEE, per germline (reference sequence). The V end lost 4 bases, the J end lost 0 bases, and 17 bases lay between the germline ends. The CDR3 consists of 18 residues. The CDR3 spells CASSIGTGVASGANVLTF. CDR3 bases: TGTGCCAGCAGCATCGGGACGGGGGTGGCCTCTGGGGCCAACGTCCTGACTTTC.

The chain joins TRBV27 to TRBJ1-2; a possible D gene is TRBD1 (6 bases). With 6 bases removed from V and 3 bases from J, the gap between germline ends came to 23 bases. Germline-derived CDR1 and CDR2 are MNHEY and SMNVEV (reference sequence). The length of the CDR3 is 17 residues. CDR3 sequence (DNA): TGTGCCAGCAGCCGCTCCCCCAGGGGAGGGGGTGACTATGGCTACACCTTC. Protein product: CASSRSPRGGGDYGYTF.

The chain recombines TRBV11-2 with TRBJ2-1; the match to TRBD2 covers 14 bases. Germline CDR1 SGHAT, CDR2 FQNNGV. V shed 1 base, J shed 7 bases, and the junction held 0 bases outside the gene matches. The CDR3 runs 15 residues. The CDR3 nucleotides read TGTGCCAGCAGCTTAGGGACTAGCGGGAGGAATGAGCAGTTCTTC. Amino acid sequence: CASSLGTSGRNEQFF. Full variable domain (outside the CDR3, taken from reference TRBV11-2 and TRBJ2-1): EAGVAQSPRYKIIEKRQSVAFWCNPISGHATLYWYQQILGQGPKLLIQFQNNGVVDDSQLPKDRFSAERLKGVDSTLKIQPAKLEDSAVYLCASSLGTSGRNEQFFGPGTRLTVL.